Given below is one TCR beta chain in context. This sample is part of a study of cytomegalovirus exposure and HLA in healthy donors. In germline, CDR1 is LNHDA, CDR2 SQIVND (reference sequence). V was cut by 3 bases and J by 1 base, with 5 bases left in between. The CDR3 sequence is 13 residues long. It was with 60 Vbeta and 13 Jbeta primers that the PCR ran. Produced via immunoSEQ multiplex PCR; TCRdb's table is partial and in-frame only. The table includes 150,000 to 200,000 clones, 82% detected once. The rearrangement uses TRBV19 and TRBJ2-3, with D unclear. Source material: PBMCs. The source is a girl between 2 and 10 years old in good health and CMV-seropositive. The CDR3 loop is CASSIQGTDTQYF. The CDR3 bases are TGTGCCAGTAGTATTCAGGGCACAGATACGCAGTATTTT.